These 8 T cell receptor beta chains were sequenced from one sample in a study of tumor-infiltrating lymphocytes in primary liver carcinoma. Investigators took RNA and DNA out together from 20-30 mg of unsorted bulk tissue. The investigators made TCR beta cDNA from approximately 0.5 ug total RNA, using a constant-region primer. Researchers made the TCR beta libraries by running three nested multiplex PCR rounds with slightly modified ARM-PCR. TRBV1-TRBV30 forward primers and a C-beta reverse primer were used in the first two PCR rounds, which each ran for approximately 10 cycles. MiXCR was run by TCRdb on the multiplex PCR reads, yielding one entry per CDR3 protein. The sample holds 75,000 to 80,000 distinct CDR3 sequences; roughly two thirds are singletons and the top ten take 26%. The sequencing input was tumor-adjacent normal liver tissue. The receptors were sampled from a middle-aged man with primary liver carcinoma and hepatitis B virus infection.

Comment on this clonotype: The CDR3 end shows no conserved phenylalanine or tryptophan, and so a read error is likely. The J gene is TRBJ2-1, the V gene TRBV6-5, with D perhaps matching TRBD1 or TRBD2 (5 bases each). Deletions cut 0 bases from V and 4 bases from J, with 13 bases between. The CDR3 totals 16 residues. Germline CDR1 MNHEY, CDR2 SVGAGI. In DNA, the CDR3 is TGTGCCAGCAGTTACTCGGTAGGGACCTCGTACAATGAGCAGTTCATC. Translated, it gives CASSYSVGTSYNEQFI.

The chain combines TRBV20-1 with TRBJ2-1; D uncertain. Between the trimmed V and J ends, which lost 0 bases and 9 bases, there was a span of 18 bases. This CDR3 region has 15 residues. The V gene's germline CDR1 is DFQATT and CDR2 SNEGSKA (reference sequence). The CDR3 region is CSARDLWGDQSEQFF. The CDR3 DNA is TGCAGTGCTAGAGATTTGTGGGGTGACCAGAGTGAGCAGTTCTTC.

This clonotype has a single count. Given a much more abundant clone one base away, this may be a read error. The V gene is TRBV20-1, the J gene TRBJ1-1; 11 nucleotides match TRBD1. CDR1 and CDR2 from the germline V gene are DFQATT and SNEGSKA (reference sequence). The CDR3 length is 15 residues. DNA for the CDR3: TGCAGTGCTAGAGGGGGACAGGGGGATACAACTGTAGCTTTCTTT. It specifies CSARGGQGDTTVAFF.

As concerns this clonotype: The junction does not match germline at one end; this may be a read error. This chain joins TRBV11-1 and TRBJ2-4, with a possible D match to TRBD1 (6 bases). The CDR3 extends over 17 amino acids. Germline V gene sequence: CDR1 SGHAT, CDR2 FQDESV (reference sequence). DNA for the CDR3: TGTGTCAGCAGCTTTCCCGGGACAAACGGGATCAAAAACATTCAGTACTTC. It specifies CVSSFPGTNGIKNIQYF.

The V and J genes are TRBV6-2 or TRBV6-3 and TRBJ1-5; weak D call: TRBD1 (5 bases). The CDR3 extends over 15 amino acids. V lost 5 bases to trimming and J lost 0 bases, with 11 bases between them. Germline values: CDR1 MNHEY, CDR2 SVGEGT. The CDR3 sequence is CASSNRGDSNQPQHF. The CDR3 DNA is TGTGCCAGCAGTAATCGAGGGGATAGCAATCAGCCCCAGCATTTT.

With respect to this clonotype: Just one base apart from a much larger clone, this may be a read error. The V gene is TRBV6-1, the J gene TRBJ2-3; D gene ambiguous. Germline CDR1 and CDR2: MNHNS and SASEGT. The CDR3 is 11 residues long. The CDR3 DNA is TGTGCCAGCAGCCACACAGTTACGCAGTATTTT. This encodes CASSHTVTQYF.

Note on this clonotype: Compared with germline, one end of the junction differs, possibly owing to a read error. The V gene is TRBV4-3, the J gene TRBJ2-3; 8 bases line up with TRBD1. This CDR3 contains 15 residues. Germline assignment: CDR1 LGHNA and CDR2 YSLEER. CDR3 bases: TGCGCCAGCAACCAAGACAACAGGGGGACAGATACGCAGTATTTT. Translating it yields CASNQDNRGTDTQYF.

As for this clonotype: Because it lacks the conserved phenylalanine or tryptophan at the end, this CDR3 is likely a read error. The chain employs TRBV4-3 and TRBJ2-7, with 9 bases lining up with TRBD2. The CDR3 is 16 residues long. In germline, CDR1 is LGHNA, CDR2 YSLEER. CDR3 protein: CASSQDIAGASYVQYL. CDR3 sequence (DNA): TGTGCCAGCAGCCAAGATATAGCGGGAGCCTCCTACGTGCAGTACTTA.